What follows describes a single T cell receptor (beta chain). This sample was taken from a study of patients and donors after allogeneic stem cell transplantation. Germline CDR1 is SGHRS and CDR2 is YFSETQ. This CDR3 has 19 residues. V gave up 0 bases and J gave up 6 bases, with 26 bases separating them. TCRdb re-analysed the RT-PCR reads in MiXCR, keeping a single row per CDR3 protein. The repertoire includes approximately 57,000 distinct CDR3 sequences, 13% of them detected once, and roughly 34% sits in the top ten. The sequenced sample consisted of blood, either unsorted or a sorted T cell fraction (not recorded which). The sequence came from a human donor who was either an allogeneic HSCT recipient or a stem cell or donor lymphocyte infusion donor (not recorded which). It is not recorded whose cells these are; they may come from a transplant donor. The V and J genes are TRBV5-1 and TRBJ2-3; D perhaps matches TRBD2 (6 bases). The CDR3 reads CASSLGGGTTPTQMDTQYF. CDR3 nucleotides: TGCGCCAGCAGCTTGGGGGGCGGGACGACCCCAACACAGATGGATACGCAGTATTTT.